Below, 9 T cell receptor beta chains from the same sample are listed, as sequenced in a study of shared clonotypes between healthy human individuals. The data were produced by immunoSEQ multiplex PCR, yet TCRdb's version contains in-frame clones alone and is incomplete. The repertoire consists of 2,500,000 or so clones, with around 92% occurring once and the leading ten covering 0.37%. Specimen: naive CD4+ T cells from PBMCs. Subset of the sample: CD45RA+ positively selected. Receptor source: a man between 18 and 35 years old in good health. Some clones in this sample may be carry-over from other donors' samples.

The gene calls are TRBV27 and TRBJ2-7; D possibly uses TRBD1 or TRBD2 (5 bases each). The CDR3 spans 16 residues. Deletions cut 2 bases from V and 3 bases from J, with 17 bases between. Germline CDR1 MNHEY, CDR2 SMNVEV (reference sequence). Here the CDR3 DNA reads TGTGCCAGCAGTTTAATTCCGAGGGGCAGCAACTACGAGCAGTACTTC. As protein: CASSLIPRGSNYEQYF.

Of note for this clone: The sample has other DNA sequences that encode this CDR3 too. The chain is built from TRBV6-5 and TRBJ1-1, with D hard to call. Trimming removed 0 bases at V and 0 bases at J, with 5 bases between. The CDR3 covers 14 residues. Per germline, CDR1 MNHEY and CDR2 SVGAGI. The CDR3 loop reads CASSYSTVNTEAFF. The CDR3 nucleotides are TGTGCCAGCAGTTACTCGACGGTGAACACTGAAGCTTTCTTT.

The rearrangement joins TRBV5-1 to TRBJ2-1; 9 bases fit TRBD2. The V gene end was trimmed by 3 bases and the J gene end by 5 bases; junction bases not matched to a gene: 9. CDR3 length equals 16 residues. The germline V gene encodes CDR1 SGHRS and CDR2 YFSETQ. CDR3 bases: TGCGCCAGCAGCTGGGCTAGCGGGGCTTATGACAATGAGCAGTTCTTC. Protein sequence: CASSWASGAYDNEQFF. Supplemented by reference TRBV5-1 and TRBJ2-1, the full variable domain reads KAGVTQTPRYLIKTRGQQVTLSCSPISGHRSVSWYQQTPGQGLQFLFEYFSETQRNKGNFPGRFSGRQFSNSRSEMNVSTLELGDSALYLCASSWASGAYDNEQFFGPGTRLTVL.

CDR3 in amino acids: CASSLADRAIQYF. CDR3 DNA sequence: TGTGCCAGCAGCTTAGCGGACAGGGCAATTCAGTACTTC. This rearrangement joins TRBV7-8 to TRBJ2-4; 8 bases line up with TRBD1. The ends lost 0 bases at V and 10 bases at J; junction bases unmatched: 2. The CDR3 totals 13 residues. Germline V lookup: CDR1 SGHVS, CDR2 FQNEAQ.

The chain joins TRBV28 to TRBJ2-7, with 12 bases aligning to TRBD1. CDR3 length: 15 residues. With 3 bases clipped from V and 6 bases from J, the junction kept 6 bases outside the gene matches. The germline CDR1 and CDR2 sequences are MDHEN and SYDVKM. CDR3 sequence: CASSLAGQGAGEQYF. DNA for the CDR3: TGTGCCAGCAGTTTGGCGGGACAGGGGGCGGGCGAGCAGTACTTC.

The V and J genes are TRBV9 and TRBJ2-5, with TRBD1 matching over 10 bases. J lost 5 bases, V lost 3 bases, and 13 bases had no gene match. Germline V gene lookup returns CDR1 SGDLS and CDR2 YYNGEE. The CDR3 is 17 residues long. CDR3 loop: CASSAPRDRGRAETQYF. The DNA of the CDR3 is TGTGCCAGCAGCGCGCCCCGAGACAGGGGGCGCGCGGAGACCCAGTACTTC.

This rearrangement joins TRBV28 to TRBJ2-1; perhaps TRBD1 as D (5 bases). The germline V and J ends were trimmed by 2 bases and 12 bases, with 8 bases remaining between them. Germline assignment: CDR1 MDHEN and CDR2 SYDVKM. CDR3 length: 11 amino acids. CDR3 nucleotide sequence: TGTGCCAGCAGTTTAGCACAGGCGCAGTTCTTC. This sequence encodes CASSLAQAQFF. Using reference TRBV28 and TRBJ2-1 for the parts outside the CDR3, the full variable domain is DVKVTQSSRYLVKRTGEKVFLECVQDMDHENMFWYRQDPGLGLRLIYFSYDVKMKEKGDIPEGYSVSREKKERFSLILESASTNQTSMYLCASSLAQAQFFGPGTRLTVL.

This sequence joins TRBV2 and TRBJ2-5; a possible D gene is TRBD2 (6 bases). The J call is uncertain, as TRBJ2-7 better fits the DNA end. The germline V gene has CDR1 SNHLY and CDR2 FYNNEI. This CDR3 comprises 15 residues. The chain's CDR3 is CASSPASGGANEQYF. Written as DNA, the CDR3 is TGTGCCAGCTCACCGGCCAGTGGAGGGGCGAACGAGCAGTACTTC.

The chain combines TRBV5-5 with TRBJ1-4; D unresolved. Trimming took off 2 bases at V and 2 bases at J, with 10 bases between the two ends. The germline V gene encodes CDR1 SGHKS and CDR2 YYEKEE (reference sequence). The CDR3 has 15 residues. In DNA, the CDR3 is TGTGCCAGCAGCTTCCTCGGAAGTACTAATGAAAAACTGTTTTTT. It translates to CASSFLGSTNEKLFF.